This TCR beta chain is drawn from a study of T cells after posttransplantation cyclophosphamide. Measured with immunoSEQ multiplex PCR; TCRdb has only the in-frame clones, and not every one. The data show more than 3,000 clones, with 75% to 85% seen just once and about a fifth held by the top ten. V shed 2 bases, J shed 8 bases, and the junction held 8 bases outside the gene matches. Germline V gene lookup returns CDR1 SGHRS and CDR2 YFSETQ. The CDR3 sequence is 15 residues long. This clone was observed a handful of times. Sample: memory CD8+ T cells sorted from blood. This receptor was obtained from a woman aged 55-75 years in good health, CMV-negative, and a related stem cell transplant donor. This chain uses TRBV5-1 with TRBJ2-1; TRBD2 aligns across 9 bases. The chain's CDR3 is CASSLVGGRADEQFF. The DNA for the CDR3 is TGCGCCAGCAGCTTAGTCGGCGGGAGGGCTGATGAGCAGTTCTTC.